What follows is one T cell receptor beta chain and its context. V was pared by 1 base and J by 5 bases, with 12 bases between. The germline V gene encodes CDR1 SGHTA and CDR2 FQGTGA. The CDR3 runs to 15 residues. The sample belongs to a study of blood T cell repertoires in COVID-19. In the source study's methods: Estimates of nucleated cell counts were drawn from the amplification of reference gene primers. Method: immunoSEQ multiplex PCR; TCRdb's copy keeps in-frame clones and lacks some. V, J and clone size are taken as reported in that table, and D and trimming were inferred from the DNA itself. The sample yields about 210,000 clones, 92% seen once.

The chain joins TRBV7-3 to TRBJ2-1, with D unclear. The sequence derives from a man aged 25 to 45 with acute or convalescent COVID-19. The sample consisted of peripheral blood. CDR3 nucleotides: TGTGCCAGCAGCTTAAGTAGCTTTACCAACAATGAGCAGTTCTTC. Its protein is CASSLSSFTNNEQFF.